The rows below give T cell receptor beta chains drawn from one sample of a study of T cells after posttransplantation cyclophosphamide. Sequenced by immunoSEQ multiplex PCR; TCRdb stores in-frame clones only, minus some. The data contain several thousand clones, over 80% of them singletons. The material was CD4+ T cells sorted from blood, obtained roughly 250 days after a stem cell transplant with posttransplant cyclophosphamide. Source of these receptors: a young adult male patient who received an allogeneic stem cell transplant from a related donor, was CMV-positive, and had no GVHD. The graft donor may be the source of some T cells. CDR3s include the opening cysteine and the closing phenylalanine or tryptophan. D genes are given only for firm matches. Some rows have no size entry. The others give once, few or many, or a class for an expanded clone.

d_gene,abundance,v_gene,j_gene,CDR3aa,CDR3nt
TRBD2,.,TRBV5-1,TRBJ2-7,CASSLASASGAYEQYF,TGCGCCAGCAGCTTGGCCTCGGCTAGCGGAGCCTACGAGCAGTACTTC
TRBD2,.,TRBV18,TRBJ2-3,CASSQGSGGDTDTQYF,TGTGCCAGCTCACAGGGTAGCGGGGGGGACACAGATACGCAGTATTTT
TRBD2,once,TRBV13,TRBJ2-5,CASSLFPSGNQETQYF,TGTGCCAGCAGCTTATTCCCTAGCGGGAACCAAGAGACCCAGTACTTC
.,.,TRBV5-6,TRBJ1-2,CASSSLWEEDYGYTF,TGTGCCAGCAGCTCCCTATGGGAGGAGGACTATGGCTACACCTTC
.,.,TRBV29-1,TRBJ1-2,CSVGQISSYYGYTF,TGCAGCGTGGGCCAGATTTCCAGCTATTATGGCTACACCTTC
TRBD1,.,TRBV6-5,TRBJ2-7,CASSYQGAMYEQYF,TGTGCCAGCAGTTACCAGGGGGCGATGTACGAGCAGTACTTC
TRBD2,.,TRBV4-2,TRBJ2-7,CASSQDLAGGNYEQYF,TGTGCCAGCAGCCAAGATCTAGCCGGGGGGAATTACGAGCAGTACTTC
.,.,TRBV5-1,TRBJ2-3,CASSLVSADTQYF,TGCGCCAGCAGCTTGGTTTCGGCAGATACGCAGTATTTT
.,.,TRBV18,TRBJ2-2,CASSPNQLENTGELFF,TGTGCCAGCTCACCAAACCAACTCGAGAACACCGGGGAGCTGTTTTTT
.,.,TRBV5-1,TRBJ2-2,CASSSGANTGELFF,TGCGCCAGCAGCTCAGGGGCGAACACCGGGGAGCTGTTTTTT
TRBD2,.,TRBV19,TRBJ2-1,CAAQRGNYNEQFF,TGTGCCGCCCAGCGGGGAAACTACAATGAGCAGTTCTTC
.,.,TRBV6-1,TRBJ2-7,CASRGMAGEQYF,TGTGCCAGCCGGGGGATGGCGGGCGAGCAGTACTTC
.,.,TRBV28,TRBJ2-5,CASSLGHPQETQYF,TGTGCCAGCAGTTTGGGGCACCCCCAAGAGACCCAGTACTTC
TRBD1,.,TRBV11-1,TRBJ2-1,CASSFSRQGGREQFF,TGTGCCAGCAGTTTCTCGCGACAGGGGGGACGTGAGCAGTTCTTC
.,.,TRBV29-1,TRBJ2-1,CSALGLNNEQFF,TGCAGCGCTTTGGGACTTAACAATGAGCAGTTCTTC
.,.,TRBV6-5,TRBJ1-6,CASSYGLVSPLHF,TGTGCCAGCAGTTACGGTCTAGTATCCCCCCTCCACTTT